One and the same sample provided the 20 T cell receptor beta chains below, sequenced in a study of naive and memory T cell subsets. An equimolar mix of two oligonucleotides served as the beta constant-region primer for TRBC1 and TRBC2. Ligated cDNA was amplified by four rounds of PCR with nested alpha and beta constant-region primers and SP2. TCRdb re-called the UMI-ligation and nested PCR reads through MiXCR, storing one row per CDR3 protein. Here the sample spans 95,000 to 150,000 distinct CDR3 sequences, over 30% being singletons. Sequenced input: central memory CD4+ T cells from blood. The receptor set was obtained from a human donor in good health.

The V and J genes are TRBV10-2 and TRBJ1-1, with D possibly being TRBD1 (5 bases). The CDR3 has 16 amino acids. Trimming removed 2 bases at V and 1 base at J, with 14 bases between. Germline V CDR1 and CDR2: WSHSY, SAAADI. CDR3 sequence reads: CASSERRDRQNTEAFF. Here the CDR3 DNA reads TGCGCCAGCAGTGAGCGCCGGGACCGACAGAACACTGAAGCTTTCTTT.

The V gene is TRBV20-1, the J gene TRBJ2-1, with 7 bases identical to TRBD2. With V trimmed by 5 bases and J by 7 bases, 14 bases remained unmatched. The CDR3 loop spans 15 amino acids. Germline values: CDR1 DFQATT, CDR2 SNEGSKA (reference sequence). Here the CDR3 reads CSAANPGGVRNEQFF. Here the CDR3 DNA reads TGCAGTGCTGCCAACCCTGGGGGGGTACGGAATGAGCAGTTCTTC.

This clonotype was counted ten times or more. The gene calls are TRBV7-6 and TRBJ2-7; possibly TRBD1 or TRBD2 for D (5 bases each). Between the trimmed V and J ends, which lost 5 bases and 9 bases, there was a span of 11 bases. The CDR3 is made up of 11 amino acids. Germline CDR1 SGHVS, CDR2 FNYEAQ. CDR3 residues: CASSQGGGQYF. In DNA, the CDR3 is TGTGCCAGCAGCCAAGGTGGGGGGCAGTACTTC.

This clonotype was seen a handful of times. V usage is TRBV5-6 and J usage is TRBJ2-1, with D perhaps assigned TRBD1 or TRBD2 (5 bases each). CDR1 is SGHDT, CDR2 YYEEEE, per germline. This CDR3 has 13 residues. Trimming removed 4 bases at V and 10 bases at J, with 15 bases between. The CDR3 DNA reads TGTGCCAGCAGCCCCCCGGGACCGGGGGAGCAGTTCTTC. This codes for CASSPPGPGEQFF.

This clonotype has a handful of counts. The rearrangement uses TRBV29-1 and TRBJ1-1, with D tentatively TRBD1 (6 bases). The CDR3 is 16 amino acids. Trimming stripped 4 bases from V and 8 bases from J, with 26 bases between. Germline V gene sequence: CDR1 SQVTM, CDR2 ANQGSEA. The CDR3 loop is CSVGIASGTFYGEAFF. CDR3 DNA sequence: TGCAGCGTTGGCATTGCCTCCGGGACATTCTACGGGGAAGCTTTCTTT.

This clonotype appeared many times. The chain carries TRBV12-3 or TRBV12-4 and TRBJ1-1, with D possibly matching TRBD1 (5 bases). The length of the CDR3 is 14 residues. V shed 6 bases and J shed 0 bases, with 11 bases lying between them. CDR3 DNA sequence: TGTGCCAGCAGCACCGGGACGGTGAACACTGAAGCTTTCTTT. Protein product: CASSTGTVNTEAFF.

The chain joins TRBV20-1 to TRBJ2-1, with D maybe TRBD1 (6 bases). V was clipped by 1 base and J by 3 bases, with 13 bases between them. The CDR3 totals 15 residues. Germline values: CDR1 DFQATT, CDR2 SNEGSKA (reference sequence). CDR3 amino acids: CSARVLQGVYNEQFF. In DNA form, the CDR3 reads TGCAGTGCTAGAGTCCTACAGGGAGTCTACAATGAGCAGTTCTTC.

This chain connects TRBV6-2 or TRBV6-3 to TRBJ1-5, with no clear D. V was cut by 8 bases and J by 7 bases, with 18 bases left in between. CDR3 length equals 14 residues. Germline assignment: CDR1 MNHEY and CDR2 SVGEGT. CDR3 amino acids: CASVLGGGKQPQHF. The CDR3 DNA is TGTGCCAGCGTCTTGGGCGGAGGGAAGCAGCCCCAGCATTTT.

The chain couples TRBV3-1 to TRBJ2-2; D is undetermined. The ends were cut back, 4 bases at V and 0 bases at J, with 6 bases in the middle. The CDR3 has 14 amino acids. Germline assignment: CDR1 LGHDT and CDR2 YNNKEL (reference sequence). CDR3 in amino acids: CASSRGSNTGELFF. The DNA for the CDR3 is TGTGCCAGCAGCCGAGGATCGAACACCGGGGAGCTGTTTTTT. Full variable domain (rest looked up from reference TRBV3-1 and TRBJ2-2): DTAVSQTPKYLVTQMGNDKSIKCEQNLGHDTMYWYKQDSKKFLKIMFSYNNKELIINETVPNRFSPKSPDKAHLNLHINSLELGDSAVYFCASSRGSNTGELFFGEGSRLTVL.

This clonotype appeared many times. The V gene is TRBV28, the J gene TRBJ2-7, with TRBD2 matching over 8 bases. CDR3 length: 14 residues. Per germline, CDR1 MDHEN and CDR2 SYDVKM. J was trimmed by 0 bases and V by 6 bases; bases with no gene match: 4. CDR3 amino acids: CASSPGGSSYEQYF. The CDR3 DNA follows: TGTGCCAGCAGCCCGGGGGGGAGCTCCTACGAGCAGTACTTC.

This chain links TRBV5-6 with TRBJ2-7; 10 bases map to TRBD2. V lost 2 bases and J lost 5; bases outside the gene matches: 10. This CDR3 comprises 16 residues. From germline, CDR1 is SGHDT and CDR2 YYEEEE. CDR3 protein: CASSFIPSGRINEQYF. As DNA, the CDR3 is TGTGCCAGCAGCTTTATTCCTAGCGGGAGAATAAACGAGCAGTACTTC.

The rearrangement joins TRBV30 to TRBJ2-5, with 7 bases identical to TRBD1. Germline CDR1 and CDR2: GTSNPN and SVGIG (reference sequence). V was pared by 4 bases and J by 4 bases, with 6 bases of the junction left unmatched. The CDR3 sequence is 13 residues long. The CDR3, as DNA: TGTGCCTGGAACCGACAGGGAAGAGAGACCCAGTACTTC. Translated, it gives CAWNRQGRETQYF.

The chain combines TRBV12-3 or TRBV12-4 with TRBJ2-5, with D maybe TRBD1 (6 bases). V was clipped by 6 bases and J by 5 bases, with 16 bases between them. CDR3 length: 14 amino acids. The CDR3 sequence is CASRGGSFRETQYF. CDR3 in DNA: TGTGCCAGCAGAGGGGGATCATTCCGGGAGACCCAGTACTTC.

This clonotype was counted between two and nine times. This chain uses TRBV7-8 with TRBJ2-5; TRBD2 matches 12 bases. Looked up from germline, CDR1 is SGHVS and CDR2 is FQNEAQ. The CDR3 spans 17 residues. Trimming cost V 1 base and J 0 bases; bases outside gene matches: 3. CDR3 sequence: CASSLGLAGGYQETQYF. The DNA of the CDR3 is TGTGCCAGCAGCTTAGGGCTAGCGGGAGGGTACCAAGAGACCCAGTACTTC.

This clonotype is judged medium-sized. This rearrangement joins TRBV28 to TRBJ2-3; 12 bases match TRBD2. In germline, CDR1 is MDHEN, CDR2 SYDVKM. V lost 5 bases, J lost 4 bases, and 7 bases stayed unmatched. The CDR3 contains 16 residues. CDR3 residues: CASSPAGLAGADTQYF. CDR3 bases: TGTGCCAGCAGTCCCGCGGGACTAGCGGGCGCAGATACGCAGTATTTT.

This clonotype was seen a handful of times. The chain uses TRBV20-1 and TRBJ1-5; D ambiguous. Germline CDR1 is DFQATT and CDR2 is SNEGSKA (reference sequence). V lost 1 base and J 3 bases, leaving 16 bases between the germline ends. CDR3 length: 16 residues. The CDR3 coding sequence is TGCAGTGCTAGAGTGGCCCAGCGTTCTCCCAATCAGCCCCAGCATTTT. Translating gives CSARVAQRSPNQPQHF.

This clonotype was recorded many times. The genes are TRBV6-5 and TRBJ2-1; 8 bases are a match to TRBD1. Germline V gene lookup returns CDR1 MNHEY and CDR2 SVGAGI. V lost 4 bases and J lost 6; bases outside the gene matches: 5. This CDR3 spans 14 amino acids. This CDR3 is CASSLQGGFNEQFF. The CDR3 DNA follows: TGTGCCAGCAGTTTACAGGGGGGATTCAATGAGCAGTTCTTC.

The chain combines TRBV7-8 with TRBJ2-7; TRBD2 is a possible D gene (6 bases). The length of the CDR3 is 16 residues. Germline-derived CDR1 and CDR2 are SGHVS and FQNEAQ. The V and J ends lost 1 base and 3 bases respectively, with 16 bases between them. The CDR3 DNA reads as TGTGCCAGCAGCTTAGTGGCAACCTCCGGGGGCTACGAGCAGTACTTC. Its translation is CASSLVATSGGYEQYF. Combining the CDR3 with reference TRBV7-8 and TRBJ2-7 gives the whole variable domain GAGVSQSPRYKVAKRGQDVALRCDPISGHVSLFWYQQALGQGPEFLTYFQNEAQLDKSGLPSDRFFAERPEGSVSTLKIQRTQQEDSAVYLCASSLVATSGGYEQYFGPGTRLTVT.

The gene calls are TRBV6-5 and TRBJ2-7; D might be TRBD1 or TRBD2, each matching 5 bases. V gave up 0 bases and J gave up 2 bases, with 20 bases separating them. In germline, CDR1 is MNHEY, CDR2 SVGAGI. This CDR3 comprises 18 residues. CDR3: CASSYSRGTAGLTYEQYF. The CDR3 region has the DNA TGTGCCAGCAGTTACTCGAGAGGGACGGCGGGCCTAACCTACGAGCAGTACTTC.

The chain couples TRBV20-1 to TRBJ2-2, with 8 bases matching TRBD2. Germline values: CDR1 DFQATT, CDR2 SNEGSKA (reference sequence). J gave up 6 bases and V 2 bases, and 11 bases lay outside the gene matches. There are 16 residues in the CDR3. CDR3 sequence (DNA): TGCAGTGCTAGATTTCGGGAGGGCCTGTGGGCCGGGGAGCTGTTTTTT. It is translated as CSARFREGLWAGELFF.